Listed here are 25 T cell receptor beta chains from one sample, sequenced in a study of blood T cell repertoires in COVID-19. This table comes from immunoSEQ multiplex PCR, and its TCRdb copy is limited to in-frame clones, with some not included. The data hold hundreds of thousands of clones, with 80% to 90% observed a single time. Sequencing input: peripheral blood. Receptors were obtained from a woman aged 25-40 years with active or convalescent COVID-19.

The chain recombines TRBV10-2 with TRBJ2-7; D unclear. CDR1 is WSHSY and CDR2 is SAAADI in the germline V gene. This CDR3 comprises 14 residues. Trimming removed 0 bases from V and 2 bases from J, with 8 bases in between. In nucleotides, the CDR3 is TGCGCCAGCAGTGAGTCGGGCGTAACCTACGAGCAGTACTTC. This translates into CASSESGVTYEQYF.

V gene TRBV9 combines with J gene TRBJ1-2, with 9 positions matching TRBD1. This CDR3 has 19 amino acids. Trimming removed 3 bases from V and 5 bases from J; junction bases left unmatched: 20. Per germline, CDR1 SGDLS and CDR2 YYNGEE. Here the CDR3 reads CASSDHRQGEVPNDYGYTF. The CDR3 bases are TGTGCCAGCAGCGACCATCGACAGGGGGAGGTTCCAAACGATTATGGCTACACCTTC.

The rearrangement uses TRBV6-5 and TRBJ2-1; D gene ambiguous. The length of the CDR3 is 15 residues. Germline-derived CDR1 and CDR2 are MNHEY and SVGAGI. Deletions cut 4 bases from V and 0 bases from J, with 10 bases between. The CDR3 sequence: CASSSVDTSYNEQFF. CDR3 DNA sequence: TGTGCCAGCAGTTCAGTCGACACCTCCTACAATGAGCAGTTCTTC.

The chain is built from TRBV9 and TRBJ2-5; TRBD2 matches at 7 bases. The trim removed 1 base at V and 1 base at J, leaving 13 bases unmatched. Germline V gene lookup returns CDR1 SGDLS and CDR2 YYNGEE. This CDR3 comprises 18 residues. The CDR3 DNA sequence: TGTGCCAGCAGCGTATCCACAACGGCTAGCGGTACCCAAGAGACCCAGTACTTC. It codes for CASSVSTTASGTQETQYF.

Of note for this clone: Other DNA sequences in the sample encode the same CDR3. The chain couples TRBV5-1 to TRBJ1-4; maybe TRBD1 (5 bases). In germline, CDR1 is SGHRS, CDR2 YFSETQ. V lost 0 bases to trimming and J lost 7 bases, with 13 bases between them. The CDR3 contains 15 residues. The CDR3 nucleotides are TGCGCCAGCAGCTTGGGTGGCAGGGTCGGTGAAAAACTGTTTTTT. Protein: CASSLGGRVGEKLFF.

The chain links TRBV7-7 to TRBJ2-5, with 10 bases identical to TRBD1. The germline V gene encodes CDR1 SSHAT and CDR2 FNYEAQ (reference sequence). The CDR3 loop spans 14 amino acids. V lost 5 bases and J lost 5; bases outside the gene matches: 5. CDR3 loop: CASSRDRGLETQYF. In nucleotides, the CDR3 is TGTGCCAGCAGCCGCGACAGGGGGCTGGAGACCCAGTACTTC.

This chain links TRBV13 with TRBJ2-3; tentatively, D is TRBD2 (6 bases). V lost 1 base, J lost 0 bases, and 14 bases lay in between. In germline, CDR1 is PRHDT, CDR2 FYEKMQ (reference sequence). The CDR3 is made up of 17 amino acids. As DNA, the CDR3 is TGTGCCAGCAGCTTAGAGCAGGGACTTAGAAGCACAGATACGCAGTATTTT. Its translation is CASSLEQGLRSTDTQYF.

V is TRBV7-2 and J is TRBJ1-5, with D perhaps matching TRBD1 (5 bases). The length of the CDR3 is 15 residues. V dropped 5 bases and J dropped 6 bases, with 17 bases sitting between them. From germline, CDR1 is SGHTA and CDR2 FQGNSA. CDR3 sequence reads: CASSEAAGMSQPQHF. The DNA for the CDR3 is TGTGCCAGCAGCGAGGCGGCAGGGATGAGTCAGCCCCAGCATTTT.

The genes are TRBV10-3 and TRBJ1-2; D unclear. The germline V and J ends were trimmed by 0 bases and 4 bases, with 15 bases remaining between them. The germline gives CDR1 ENHRY, CDR2 SYGVKD. CDR3 length: 16 amino acids. CDR3 in amino acids: CAISESPDITGYGYTF. In DNA form, the CDR3 reads TGTGCCATCAGTGAGTCCCCTGACATCACCGGCTATGGCTACACCTTC.

The CDR3 spells CASSHESGSRIAWNEQFF. In nucleotides, the CDR3 is TGCGCCAGCAGCCATGAATCGGGATCCCGGATCGCTTGGAATGAGCAGTTCTTC. The rearrangement links TRBV4-1 to TRBJ2-1; TRBD2 might be the D (5 bases). The germline V gene has CDR1 MGHRA and CDR2 YSYEKL. Between the trimmed V and J ends, which lost 3 bases and 7 bases, there was a span of 25 bases. CDR3 length: 18 residues.

V usage is TRBV5-1 and J usage is TRBJ2-7; weak D call: TRBD2 (5 bases). Germline V gives CDR1 SGHRS, CDR2 YFSETQ. Trimming stripped 1 base from V and 3 bases from J, with 11 bases between. This CDR3 spans 14 amino acids. The CDR3: CASSLFGNVYEQYF. CDR3 sequence (DNA): TGCGCCAGCAGCTTGTTCGGGAACGTCTACGAGCAGTACTTC. Filled out from reference TRBV5-1 and TRBJ2-7, the complete variable domain reads KAGVTQTPRYLIKTRGQQVTLSCSPISGHRSVSWYQQTPGQGLQFLFEYFSETQRNKGNFPGRFSGRQFSNSRSEMNVSTLELGDSALYLCASSLFGNVYEQYFGPGTRLTVT.

The V gene is TRBV6-6, the J gene TRBJ1-5, with TRBD1 identical over 9 bases. Germline CDR1 MNHNY, CDR2 SVGAGI (reference sequence). The trim removed 7 bases at V and 2 bases at J, leaving 9 bases unmatched. The CDR3 has 16 amino acids. The CDR3 DNA is TGTGCCAGCACAAACCTGGACAGGGGTCGCAATCAGCCCCAGCATTTT. Amino acid sequence: CASTNLDRGRNQPQHF.

The rearrangement links TRBV7-7 to TRBJ2-5; 12 nucleotides agree with TRBD2. Germline trimming cut 5 bases from V and 2 bases from J; bases unmatched to any gene: 3. The length of the CDR3 is 15 residues. The germline V gene has CDR1 SSHAT and CDR2 FNYEAQ (reference sequence). Here the CDR3 reads CASSKLAGGQETQYF. CDR3 bases: TGTGCCAGCAGCAAACTAGCGGGGGGACAAGAGACCCAGTACTTC.

This chain links TRBV29-1 with TRBJ1-2; TRBD1 is a possible D gene (6 bases). The ends were cut back, 6 bases at V and 6 bases at J, with 11 bases in the middle. Germline V gives CDR1 SQVTM, CDR2 ANQGSEA. The CDR3 consists of 11 residues. CDR3 sequence: CSVLQGNGYTF. The CDR3 DNA reads as TGCAGCGTCCTACAGGGTAATGGCTACACCTTC.

The gene calls are TRBV30 and TRBJ1-2; D perhaps matches TRBD1 (6 bases). The V and J ends lost 6 bases and 2 bases respectively, with 13 bases between them. Germline values: CDR1 GTSNPN, CDR2 SVGIG (reference sequence). The CDR3 covers 13 residues. The CDR3 loop reads CACQGQLNYGYTF. The CDR3 DNA sequence: TGTGCCTGCCAGGGACAACTAAACTATGGCTACACCTTC.

The chain couples TRBV5-5 to TRBJ1-6; TRBD1 is a possible D gene (5 bases). V gave up 0 bases and J gave up 4 bases, with 11 bases separating them. CDR1 and CDR2 from the germline V gene are SGHKS and YYEKEE (reference sequence). The CDR3 covers 16 residues. This CDR3 is CASSLGAGLYNSPLHF. In DNA, the CDR3 is TGTGCCAGCAGCTTGGGGGCAGGGTTATATAATTCACCCCTCCACTTT.

This clone has a handful of counts. The genes are TRBV12-3 or TRBV12-4 and TRBJ2-7, with D possibly being TRBD1 (5 bases). The CDR3 runs to 13 residues. The V end lost 5 bases, the J end lost 4 bases, and 12 bases lay between the germline ends. The CDR3 is CASSSKDSYEQYF. CDR3 bases: TGTGCCAGCAGTAGCAAAGACAGTTACGAGCAGTACTTC.

This clone was recorded only once. The chain carries TRBV18 and TRBJ1-2; 8 bases fit TRBD1. Germline values: CDR1 KGHSH, CDR2 LQKENI. This CDR3 contains 14 residues. V lost 3 bases to trimming and J lost 7 bases; unmatched junction nucleotides: 7. The CDR3 DNA reads TGTGCCAGCTCACCTTCTCAGGGGGCTCGTGGCTACACCTTC. Encoded protein: CASSPSQGARGYTF.

The V gene is TRBV4-1, the J gene TRBJ2-7, with TRBD1 identical over 11 bases. The V and J ends lost 6 bases and 4 bases, in that order; junction bases with no gene match: 8. The CDR3 has 15 amino acids. Germline CDR1 and CDR2: MGHRA and YSYEKL. CDR3 sequence: CASSLAGQGAYEQYF. For the CDR3, the DNA is TGCGCCAGCAGTCTCGCAGGACAGGGGGCTTACGAGCAGTACTTC.

The chain recombines TRBV4-1 with TRBJ2-1, with 9 positions matching TRBD2. This CDR3 region has 14 residues. Germline CDR1 MGHRA, CDR2 YSYEKL. Unmatched junction bases numbered 9, after V lost 9 bases and J lost 6 bases. The CDR3 region is CASIGGSGGNEQFF. Here the CDR3 DNA reads TGCGCCAGTATCGGAGGTAGCGGGGGCAATGAGCAGTTCTTC.

This clone was seen only a few times. The chain couples TRBV2 to TRBJ1-1; no clear D. V was trimmed by 7 bases and J by 4 bases, leaving 16 bases between them. This CDR3 comprises 14 residues. Germline CDR1 and CDR2: SNHLY and FYNNEI. The DNA for the CDR3 is TGTGCCAGCACCACCGACACAATTTCCACTGAAGCTTTCTTT. Protein: CASTTDTISTEAFF.

The V gene is TRBV15, the J gene TRBJ2-1; the D gene is possibly TRBD2 (7 bases). Germline CDR1 LNHNV, CDR2 YYDKDF (reference sequence). Trimming left V 5 bases short and J 8 bases short, with 16 bases between. The CDR3 loop spans 14 amino acids. The CDR3 coding sequence is TGTGCCACCAGCCTCCTTGGGGGGGGCGATGAGCAGTTCTTC. It is translated as CATSLLGGGDEQFF.

The chain links TRBV6-5 to TRBJ1-5, with D possibly matching TRBD1 (6 bases). In germline, CDR1 is MNHEY, CDR2 SVGAGI. There are 15 residues in the CDR3. The V end was cut by 6 bases, the J end by 0 bases, with 12 bases between. As DNA, the CDR3 is TGTGCCAGCAGCCAACAGGGAAATAGCAATCAGCCCCAGCATTTT. The encoded protein is CASSQQGNSNQPQHF.

This chain connects TRBV5-1 to TRBJ2-1; 12 positions match TRBD2. Trimming at V came to 4 bases and at J to 0 bases, leaving 5 bases not matched to a gene. Germline V gene sequence: CDR1 SGHRS, CDR2 YFSETQ. The CDR3 loop spans 17 amino acids. CDR3 residues: CASSGTSGPSSYNEQFF. CDR3 in DNA: TGCGCCAGCAGCGGGACTAGCGGGCCCAGCTCCTACAATGAGCAGTTCTTC.

V is TRBV11-2 and J is TRBJ1-1; TRBD1 matches 9 bases. Germline values: CDR1 SGHAT, CDR2 FQNNGV. The CDR3 runs to 16 residues. V was pared by 6 bases and J by 1 base, with 9 bases of the junction left unmatched. The CDR3 nucleotides are TGTGCCAGCAGTCATGGACAGGGGTGGACGAACACTGAAGCTTTCTTT. Residues: CASSHGQGWTNTEAFF.